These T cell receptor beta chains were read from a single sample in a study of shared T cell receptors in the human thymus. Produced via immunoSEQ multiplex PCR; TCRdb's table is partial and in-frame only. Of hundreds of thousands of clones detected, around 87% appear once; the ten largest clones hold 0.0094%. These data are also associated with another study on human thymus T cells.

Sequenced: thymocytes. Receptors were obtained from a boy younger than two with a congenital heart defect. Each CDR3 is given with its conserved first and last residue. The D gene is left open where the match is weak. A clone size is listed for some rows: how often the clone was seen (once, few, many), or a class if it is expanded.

cdr3_nt: TGTGCCAGCAGCTACTGGGAGGGGGAAAAGATAACCCAGTACTTC; cdr3_aa: CASSYWEGEKITQYF; j_call: TRBJ2-5; v_call: TRBV11-2; cdr3_length: 15; clone_size: NA; d_call: NA
cdr3_nt: TGTGCCAGCAGGGGCAGGGGGTATCGGAGCAATCAGCCCCAGCATTTT; cdr3_aa: CASRGRGYRSNQPQHF; j_call: TRBJ1-5; v_call: TRBV2; cdr3_length: 16; clone_size: NA; d_call: TRBD1
cdr3_nt: TGCGCCAGCAGCCGACAGGGTTGGTATGGCTACACCTTC; cdr3_aa: CASSRQGWYGYTF; j_call: TRBJ1-2; v_call: TRBV4-1; cdr3_length: 13; clone_size: NA; d_call: TRBD1
cdr3_nt: TGTGCCGCGGGGTCGTTGGGGTCTCAGGAGACCCAGTACTTC; cdr3_aa: CAAGSLGSQETQYF; j_call: TRBJ2-5; v_call: TRBV4-2; cdr3_length: 14; clone_size: NA; d_call: NA
cdr3_nt: TGTGCCAGCAGCCCCACTAGCGGGGTCCACGAGCAGTACTTC; cdr3_aa: CASSPTSGVHEQYF; j_call: TRBJ2-7; v_call: TRBV5-6; cdr3_length: 14; clone_size: once; d_call: TRBD2
cdr3_nt: TGTGCCAGCAGCTTATCTCCCTACAATGAGCAGTTCTTC; cdr3_aa: CASSLSPYNEQFF; j_call: TRBJ2-1; v_call: TRBV7-3; cdr3_length: 13; clone_size: NA; d_call: NA
cdr3_nt: TGTGCCAGCAGCTTAACCGACAGGGGGGCGAACACTGAAGCTTTCTTT; cdr3_aa: CASSLTDRGANTEAFF; j_call: TRBJ1-1; v_call: TRBV7-8; cdr3_length: 16; clone_size: NA; d_call: TRBD1
cdr3_nt: TGTGCCAGCAGTTTAATAAATCCGGGACAATGTAGAACAGATACGCAGTATTTT; cdr3_aa: CASSLINPGQCRTDTQYF; j_call: TRBJ2-3; v_call: TRBV27; cdr3_length: 18; clone_size: NA; d_call: NA
cdr3_nt: TGCGCCAGCAGCTTGGGGGACAGGGTCTCTGCCCCTGAAAAACTGTTTTTT; cdr3_aa: CASSLGDRVSAPEKLFF; j_call: TRBJ1-4; v_call: TRBV5-1; cdr3_length: 17; clone_size: NA; d_call: TRBD1
cdr3_nt: TGCGCCAGCAGCTTAGCGGGAAACACCATATATTTT; cdr3_aa: CASSLAGNTIYF; j_call: TRBJ1-3; v_call: TRBV5-1; cdr3_length: 12; clone_size: NA; d_call: NA
cdr3_nt: TGTGCCATCAGAACTAGCGGGGCGAACACCGGGGAGCTGTTTTTT; cdr3_aa: CAIRTSGANTGELFF; j_call: TRBJ2-2; v_call: TRBV10-3; cdr3_length: 15; clone_size: NA; d_call: TRBD2
cdr3_nt: TGTGCCAGTAGTACCAAGACAGTGGTGGTCTATGGCTACACCTTC; cdr3_aa: CASSTKTVVVYGYTF; j_call: TRBJ1-2; v_call: TRBV19; cdr3_length: 15; clone_size: NA; d_call: NA
cdr3_nt: TGTGCCAGCAGTTTACCCCCTTCCGACGAGCAGTACTTC; cdr3_aa: CASSLPPSDEQYF; j_call: TRBJ2-7; v_call: TRBV28; cdr3_length: 13; clone_size: NA; d_call: NA
cdr3_nt: TGTGCCAGCACACAGTTCGAGCGTAGGCACAGGGGGAGCAATCAGCCCCAGCATTTT; cdr3_aa: CASTQFERRHRGSNQPQHF; j_call: TRBJ1-5; v_call: TRBV28; cdr3_length: 19; clone_size: NA; d_call: TRBD1
cdr3_nt: TGTGCCAGCACCACCACGGGAGGCCCCCCAAATTCACCCCTCCACTTT; cdr3_aa: CASTTTGGPPNSPLHF; j_call: TRBJ1-6; v_call: TRBV28; cdr3_length: 16; clone_size: NA; d_call: NA
cdr3_nt: TGTGCCAGTAGTAAGGGAGGGGAATTAGACATTCAGTACTTC; cdr3_aa: CASSKGGELDIQYF; j_call: TRBJ2-4; v_call: TRBV19; cdr3_length: 14; clone_size: few; d_call: TRBD2
cdr3_nt: TGTGCCAGCAGCGGTCGGACTAGCGGAAGCTCCTACAATGAGCAGTTCTTC; cdr3_aa: CASSGRTSGSSYNEQFF; j_call: TRBJ2-1; v_call: TRBV7-2; cdr3_length: 17; clone_size: NA; d_call: TRBD2
cdr3_nt: TGCGCCAGCAGCTTCCCCGGGACAGGGGGTGAGCAGTACTTC; cdr3_aa: CASSFPGTGGEQYF; j_call: TRBJ2-7; v_call: TRBV5-1; cdr3_length: 14; clone_size: NA; d_call: TRBD1
cdr3_nt: TGCGCCAGCAGCCCATCGGGACAGGGGCCCTACGAGCAGTACTTC; cdr3_aa: CASSPSGQGPYEQYF; j_call: TRBJ2-7; v_call: TRBV5-1; cdr3_length: 15; clone_size: NA; d_call: TRBD1
cdr3_nt: TGCGCCAGCAGCGACGGACGGGAAAACTATGGCTACACCTTC; cdr3_aa: CASSDGRENYGYTF; j_call: TRBJ1-2; v_call: TRBV5-1; cdr3_length: 14; clone_size: NA; d_call: NA
cdr3_nt: TGTGCCAGCAGCATAGGCAGGCTAAGCTCCTACGAGCAGTACTTC; cdr3_aa: CASSIGRLSSYEQYF; j_call: TRBJ2-7; v_call: TRBV5-6; cdr3_length: 15; clone_size: NA; d_call: NA
cdr3_nt: TGTGCCAGCAGCGGGGCGGGGGTCGGAAACACCATATATTTT; cdr3_aa: CASSGAGVGNTIYF; j_call: TRBJ1-3; v_call: TRBV9; cdr3_length: 14; clone_size: NA; d_call: NA
cdr3_nt: TGTGCCAGTAGTTCCCCCCGGACAGGCGCATCTGGGGCCAACGTCCTGACTTTC; cdr3_aa: CASSSPRTGASGANVLTF; j_call: TRBJ2-6; v_call: TRBV19; cdr3_length: 18; clone_size: NA; d_call: TRBD1
cdr3_nt: TGTGCCACTGGGGATAGGTTTGGCGGGGGGGCGCAGTACAATGAGCAGTTCTTC; cdr3_aa: CATGDRFGGGAQYNEQFF; j_call: TRBJ2-1; v_call: TRBV28; cdr3_length: 18; clone_size: NA; d_call: TRBD2
cdr3_nt: TGTGCCAGCAGTTTCGATTCGAGGCCCGTAAGCAATGAGCAGTTCTTC; cdr3_aa: CASSFDSRPVSNEQFF; j_call: TRBJ2-1; v_call: TRBV28; cdr3_length: 16; clone_size: once; d_call: NA
cdr3_nt: TGTGCCACCAGCCCTCGGACTAGTTCGGATACGCAGTATTTT; cdr3_aa: CATSPRTSSDTQYF; j_call: TRBJ2-3; v_call: TRBV15; cdr3_length: 14; clone_size: NA; d_call: TRBD2
cdr3_nt: TGTGCCAGCAGTTTCTTGCGAAACACCGGGGAGCTGTTTTTT; cdr3_aa: CASSFLRNTGELFF; j_call: TRBJ2-2; v_call: TRBV28; cdr3_length: 14; clone_size: NA; d_call: NA
cdr3_nt: TGTGCCTGGAGTCCCGTGGCGGGGGGCACAGATACGCAGTATTTT; cdr3_aa: CAWSPVAGGTDTQYF; j_call: TRBJ2-3; v_call: TRBV30; cdr3_length: 15; clone_size: NA; d_call: TRBD2